This TCR beta chain comes out of a study of blood T cell repertoires in COVID-19. About the study: Acute-phase and convalescent COVID-19 samples originated in the United States, Italy and Spain.

The CDR3 has 14 residues. Trimming took 1 base from V and 6 from J; bases not matched to a gene: 0. Looked up from germline, CDR1 is SGHDT and CDR2 is YYEEEE. Clones were read by immunoSEQ multiplex PCR, and TCRdb kept only the in-frame ones, dropping some. Of more than 250,000 clones in the sample, roughly 84% were seen once. The chain links TRBV5-6 to TRBJ1-6; 8 bases fit TRBD1. The TCR was taken from a man in his fifties with active or convalescent COVID-19. The material sequenced was peripheral blood. CDR3 loop: CASSLTGGNSPLHF. CDR3 bases: TGTGCCAGCAGCTTGACAGGGGGTAATTCACCCCTCCACTTT.